One and the same sample provided the 8 T cell receptor beta chains below, sequenced in a study of shared clonotypes between healthy human individuals. Produced via immunoSEQ multiplex PCR; TCRdb's table is partial and in-frame only. The sample includes roughly 1,500,000 clones, under 99% of them seen just once. Sequenced sample: naive CD4+ T cells sorted from blood. Subset: CD45RA+ positively selected. The receptors stem from a young man in good health.

J is TRBJ2-6 and V is TRBV7-2, with D possibly called TRBD1 or TRBD2 (6 bases each). V lost 1 base, J lost 2 bases, and 15 bases lay in between. Germline values: CDR1 SGHTA, CDR2 FQGNSA. This CDR3 is 18 amino acids long. The CDR3 coding sequence is TGTGCCAGCAGCTTAGTCTCTGATGGGGGGCCTGGGGCCAACGTCCTGACTTTC. The encoded protein is CASSLVSDGGPGANVLTF.

V and J are TRBV29-1 and TRBJ1-1; D is possibly TRBD1 (6 bases). In germline, CDR1 is SQVTM, CDR2 ANQGSEA. CDR3 length: 13 amino acids. The V and J ends lost 6 bases and 2 bases respectively, with 13 bases between them. The CDR3 loop is CSVAGTSNTEAFF. The CDR3 nucleotides read TGCAGCGTCGCCGGGACATCTAACACTGAAGCTTTCTTT.

J is TRBJ2-1 and V is TRBV7-2; D might be TRBD2 (6 bases). The CDR3 contains 17 residues. V lost 1 base, J lost 1 base, and 14 bases lay in between. CDR1 SGHTA and CDR2 FQGNSA come from the germline V gene. CDR3 sequence reads: CASSLVGSGVSYNEQFF. CDR3 nucleotide sequence: TGTGCCAGCAGCTTAGTCGGTTCGGGAGTGTCCTACAATGAGCAGTTCTTC.

V is TRBV18 and J is TRBJ1-2; possibly TRBD1 for D (5 bases). V shed 2 bases and J shed 2 bases, with 18 bases lying between them. The CDR3 is made up of 17 amino acids. Germline assignment: CDR1 KGHSH and CDR2 LQKENI. The CDR3 is CASSPRGSKLTNYGYTF. The CDR3 DNA reads TGTGCCAGCTCACCAAGGGGCAGCAAACTAACAAACTATGGCTACACCTTC.

The CDR3 loop reads CASSLQISYNEQFF. Written as DNA, the CDR3 is TGTGCCAGCAGCCTCCAAATCTCCTACAATGAGCAGTTCTTC. V gene TRBV13 combines with J gene TRBJ2-1, with D hard to call. V lost 5 bases and J 0 bases, leaving 8 bases between the germline ends. The CDR3 consists of 14 residues. CDR1 is PRHDT, CDR2 FYEKMQ, per germline (reference sequence). Drawing the rest from reference TRBV13 and TRBJ2-1, the complete variable domain is AAGVIQSPRHLIKEKRETATLKCYPIPRHDTVYWYQQGPGQDPQFLISFYEKMQSDKGSIPDRFSAQQFSDYHSELNMSSLELGDSALYFCASSLQISYNEQFFGPGTRLTVL.

The gene calls are TRBV19 and TRBJ1-2; D not certain. CDR3 length: 16 amino acids. Looked up from germline, CDR1 is LNHDA and CDR2 is SQIVND (reference sequence). The germline V and J ends were trimmed by 5 bases and 6 bases, with 22 bases remaining between them. The CDR3 loop reads CASSAHRGWGEDGYTF. The CDR3 region has the DNA TGTGCCAGTAGTGCCCATCGAGGATGGGGTGAGGATGGCTACACCTTC. The whole variable domain, remainder taken from reference TRBV19 and TRBJ1-2, is DGGITQSPKYLFRKEGQNVTLSCEQNLNHDAMYWYRQDPGQGLRLIYYSQIVNDFQKGDIAEGYSVSREKKESFPLTVTSAQKNPTAFYLCASSAHRGWGEDGYTFGSGTRLTVV.

The chain has TRBV7-2 and TRBJ1-1; D unclear. The CDR3 is 14 residues long. The germline gives CDR1 SGHTA, CDR2 FQGNSA. Trimming removed 1 base at V and 7 bases at J, with 13 bases between. CDR3 sequence reads: CASSLGLGSGEAFF. CDR3 in DNA: TGTGCCAGCAGCTTAGGTCTGGGGTCCGGTGAAGCTTTCTTT.

The chain joins TRBV6-5 to TRBJ2-7, with a possible D match to TRBD1 (5 bases). With 2 bases removed from V and 4 bases from J, the gap between germline ends came to 12 bases. Germline lookup yields CDR1 MNHEY and CDR2 SVGAGI. The CDR3 consists of 14 residues. The CDR3 loop reads CASSYLQGGYEQYF. CDR3 sequence (DNA): TGTGCCAGCAGTTACCTCCAGGGTGGGTACGAGCAGTACTTC.